Listed here is a single T cell receptor (beta chain). The record originates from a study of Ad26.COV2.S vaccination and SARS-CoV-2 variants. Treatment given: 19 received Ad26.COV2.S at low or high dose, single or two shots; roughly five received placebo; per-sample allocation not given. At day 63 after the first vaccine or placebo injection, samples were drawn. The CDR3 sequence is 15 residues long. The V gene's germline CDR1 is LNHNV and CDR2 YYDKDF (reference sequence). V was clipped by 1 base and J by 5 bases; unmatched bases: 2. Produced via immunoSEQ multiplex PCR; TCRdb's table is partial and in-frame only. The data contain roughly 700,000 clones, more than 70% of them singletons.

The receptor comes from a person between 18 and 60 years old who received the Ad26.COV2.S COVID-19 vaccine or a placebo. The chain couples TRBV15 to TRBJ2-1, with 10 bases lining up with TRBD2. Material: peripheral blood, obtained in a trial of Ad26.COV2.S vaccine versus placebo. CDR3 in DNA: TGTGCCACCAGCAGAGGGACTAGCGGCCACAATGAGCAGTTCTTC. This encodes CATSRGTSGHNEQFF. The full variable domain, in which reference TRBV15 and TRBJ2-1 provide the parts outside the CDR3, is DAMVIQNPRYQVTQFGKPVTLSCSQTLNHNVMYWYQQKSSQAPKLLFHYYDKDFNNEADTPDNFQSRRPNTSFCFLDIRSPGLGDTAMYLCATSRGTSGHNEQFFGPGTRLTVL.